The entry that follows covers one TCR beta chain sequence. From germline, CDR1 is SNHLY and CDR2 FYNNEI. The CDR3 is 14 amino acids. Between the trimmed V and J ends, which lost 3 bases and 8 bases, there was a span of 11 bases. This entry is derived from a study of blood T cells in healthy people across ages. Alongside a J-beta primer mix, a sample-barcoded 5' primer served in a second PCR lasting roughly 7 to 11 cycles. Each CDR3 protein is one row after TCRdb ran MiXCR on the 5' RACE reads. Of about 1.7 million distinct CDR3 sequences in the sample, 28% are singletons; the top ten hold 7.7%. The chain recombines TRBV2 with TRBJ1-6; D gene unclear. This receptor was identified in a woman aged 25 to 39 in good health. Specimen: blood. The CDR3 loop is CASSEDRADSPLHF. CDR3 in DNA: TGTGCCAGCAGTGAGGACCGAGCCGATTCACCCCTCCACTTT.